This entry features one TCR beta chain sequence. Assay: immunoSEQ multiplex PCR; the TCRdb copy retains only in-frame clones and omits some. The sample has under 90,000 clones, roughly 90% seen once. The data originate from a study of T cell changes during pregnancy in multiple sclerosis. There are 16 residues in the CDR3. CDR1 and CDR2 (germline): MNHEY, SMNVEV (reference sequence). The V segment lost 5 bases and the J segment 2 bases; nucleotides outside the gene matches: 6. The source of this sequence is a female donor in good health, enrolled as a control in a pregnancy study. The sequenced sample was peripheral blood, obtained after pregnancy. The J gene is TRBJ2-2, the V gene TRBV27; TRBD1 matches 9 bases. Here the CDR3 DNA reads TGTGCCAGCAGTCCCTGGACAGGGGAAAACACCGGGGAGCTGTTTTTT. Its translation: CASSPWTGENTGELFF.